This passage covers 22 T cell receptor beta chains from one sample sequenced in a study of blood T cell repertoires in COVID-19. Profiling relied on immunoSEQ multiplex PCR, and the TCRdb table lists in-frame clones only, not all of them. This sample carries 200,000 to 300,000 clones, approximately 83% of them seen once, and the ten largest clones take roughly 9.6%. Sequencing was performed on peripheral blood. The receptor source for this set is a woman at least 80 years old with acute or convalescent COVID-19.

The V call is TRBV7-3, the J call TRBJ2-5, with 8 bases fitting TRBD1. CDR3 size: 15 residues. Per germline, CDR1 SGHTA and CDR2 FQGTGA. J was trimmed by 3 bases and V by 6 bases; bases with no gene match: 9. The CDR3 DNA reads as TGTGCCAGCAGAAAAGGACAGGGCTCAAAAGAGACCCAGTACTTC. Protein product: CASRKGQGSKETQYF.

The V call is TRBV5-6, the J call TRBJ2-7; TRBD1 might be the D (6 bases). This CDR3 region has 15 residues. The V end was cut by 0 bases, the J end by 2 bases, with 12 bases between. Germline V lookup: CDR1 SGHDT, CDR2 YYEEEE. As DNA, the CDR3 is TGTGCCAGCAGCTTGGGAGTGGGGGCACCCTACGAGCAGTACTTC. This codes for CASSLGVGAPYEQYF.

The rearrangement links TRBV19 to TRBJ1-2, with 9 bases that match TRBD1. V lost 3 bases to trimming and J lost 1 base; unmatched junction nucleotides: 12. The CDR3 totals 18 residues. Germline lookup yields CDR1 LNHDA and CDR2 SQIVND (reference sequence). The CDR3 DNA reads as TGTGCCAGTAGTATCGGTGGACCGGGACAGGGAGTTAACTATGGCTACACCTTC. Translation gives CASSIGGPGQGVNYGYTF. Complete variable domain (other parts from reference TRBV19 and TRBJ1-2): DGGITQSPKYLFRKEGQNVTLSCEQNLNHDAMYWYRQDPGQGLRLIYYSQIVNDFQKGDIAEGYSVSREKKESFPLTVTSAQKNPTAFYLCASSIGGPGQGVNYGYTFGSGTRLTVV.

This clone was picked up a small number of times. The chain employs TRBV11-1 and TRBJ1-3; 8 nucleotides line up with TRBD1. Germline V gene data show CDR1 as SGHAT and CDR2 as FQDESV (reference sequence). The V segment lost 5 bases and the J segment 2 bases; nucleotides outside the gene matches: 5. CDR3 length equals 15 residues. The CDR3 DNA sequence: TGTGCCAGCAGCCCCGGGACAGGCGCTGGAAACACCATATATTTT. It encodes CASSPGTGAGNTIYF.

This clone was observed a handful of times. V and J are TRBV6-5 and TRBJ2-5; possibly TRBD2 for D (6 bases). The CDR3 has 14 residues. The germline CDR1 and CDR2 sequences are MNHEY and SVGAGI. V gave up 4 bases and J gave up 5 bases, with 14 bases separating them. CDR3 amino acids: CASSFTGTAETQYF. As DNA, the CDR3 is TGTGCCAGCAGTTTTACCGGGACTGCGGAGACCCAGTACTTC.

The rearrangement links TRBV2 to TRBJ2-7; D gene uncertain. V was cut by 1 base and J by 5 bases, with 12 bases left in between. Germline V gene lookup returns CDR1 SNHLY and CDR2 FYNNEI. The length of the CDR3 is 14 residues. The CDR3 protein is CASSEEALVHEQYF. The CDR3 DNA reads TGTGCCAGCAGTGAAGAAGCTCTGGTTCACGAGCAGTACTTC.

V is TRBV6-5 and J is TRBJ1-6; 9 positions match TRBD1. This CDR3 comprises 14 residues. Trimming cost V 6 bases and J 9 bases; bases outside gene matches: 6. Germline V CDR1 and CDR2: MNHEY, SVGAGI. This chain's CDR3 is CASSLGTGPSPLHF. CDR3 DNA: TGTGCCAGCAGCTTAGGGACAGGGCCTTCACCCCTCCACTTT.

This chain connects TRBV28 to TRBJ1-2; a weak D match, TRBD1 (6 bases). Germline values: CDR1 MDHEN, CDR2 SYDVKM. Trimming removed 8 bases from V and 6 bases from J, with 13 bases in between. The CDR3 has 12 residues. The CDR3 region has the DNA TGTGCCAGCGCGACAGGTGCGGATGGCTACACCTTC. Translated, it gives CASATGADGYTF.

The rearrangement uses TRBV7-3 and TRBJ2-3, with TRBD2 identical over 8 bases. CDR1 is SGHTA and CDR2 is FQGTGA in the germline V gene. The CDR3 has 15 residues. Trimming at V came to 3 bases and at J to 2 bases, leaving 4 bases not matched to a gene. The CDR3 spells CASSLLAGFTDTQYF. The CDR3 DNA reads TGTGCCAGCAGCTTGCTAGCGGGTTTCACAGATACGCAGTATTTT.

The chain couples TRBV5-1 to TRBJ2-1; D might be TRBD2 (5 bases). Germline V gene sequence: CDR1 SGHRS, CDR2 YFSETQ. V lost 4 bases and J 1 base, leaving 18 bases between the germline ends. This CDR3 contains 17 residues. CDR3 residues: CASSGGLLSASYNEQFF. The CDR3 nucleotides are TGCGCCAGCAGCGGAGGACTGTTGTCGGCTTCCTACAATGAGCAGTTCTTC.

The V gene is TRBV6-5, the J gene TRBJ1-6, with a possible D match to TRBD1 (6 bases). The CDR3 consists of 14 residues. Germline V gene data show CDR1 as MNHEY and CDR2 as SVGAGI. Trimming stripped 6 bases from V and 8 bases from J, with 14 bases between. CDR3 nucleotides: TGTGCCAGCAGCCTCGGACAGCCCCATTCACCCCTCCACTTT. Translating it yields CASSLGQPHSPLHF.

The chain recombines TRBV10-3 with TRBJ2-5; D is possibly TRBD2 (6 bases). V was shortened by 6 bases and J by 4 bases, with 9 bases between the two germline ends. The length of the CDR3 is 12 residues. Germline V gene lookup returns CDR1 ENHRY and CDR2 SYGVKD. CDR3 region: CAIRGGGETQYF. The CDR3 coding sequence is TGTGCCATCAGGGGGGGAGGAGAGACCCAGTACTTC.

The gene calls are TRBV28 and TRBJ1-1; no definite D call. The CDR3 runs to 12 residues. V was pared by 8 bases and J by 1 base, with 8 bases between. Germline loops: CDR1 MDHEN, CDR2 SYDVKM. The CDR3 here is CASSGSNTEAFF. CDR3 bases: TGTGCCAGCTCGGGGTCGAACACTGAAGCTTTCTTT.

V is TRBV5-4 and J is TRBJ2-2, with D unresolved. The germline CDR1 and CDR2 sequences are SGHNT and YYREEE (reference sequence). The CDR3 runs to 15 residues. With 1 base removed from V and 2 bases from J, the gap between germline ends came to 9 bases. The CDR3 here is CASSLMEHNTGELFF. CDR3 in DNA: TGTGCCAGCAGCTTGATGGAGCACAACACCGGGGAGCTGTTTTTT.

V gene TRBV5-1 combines with J gene TRBJ2-1, with TRBD2 matching 10 bases. The CDR3 has 15 amino acids. The germline CDR1 and CDR2 sequences are SGHRS and YFSETQ. With V trimmed by 4 bases and J by 5 bases, 6 bases remained unmatched. The CDR3 reads CASSPPGLADNEQFF. CDR3 nucleotides: TGCGCCAGCAGCCCCCCCGGACTAGCGGACAATGAGCAGTTCTTC.

This clone was found a few times. V gene TRBV10-2 combines with J gene TRBJ1-6; 7 bases are shared with TRBD1. V trimming: 7 bases; J trimming: 6 bases; junction bases outside the gene matches: 3. In germline, CDR1 is WSHSY, CDR2 SAAADI. CDR3 length: 13 residues. The CDR3 loop reads CASKGTVNSPLHF. CDR3 nucleotide sequence: TGCGCCAGCAAAGGGACAGTTAATTCACCCCTCCACTTT.

The chain carries TRBV4-2 and TRBJ2-1, with TRBD2 matching over 7 bases. J gave up 8 bases and V 1 base, and 14 bases lay outside the gene matches. Germline V gene data show CDR1 as LGHNA and CDR2 as YNFKEQ. The CDR3 sequence is 17 residues long. The CDR3 nucleotides read TGTGCCAGCAGCCAAGCCCCGGGACGGGGGGTGGGGGATGAGCAGTTCTTC. This translates into CASSQAPGRGVGDEQFF.

This clone came up many times. The genes are TRBV2 and TRBJ2-1, with TRBD1 identical over 8 bases. The CDR3 runs 14 residues. Trimming cost V 9 bases and J 1 base; bases outside gene matches: 5. Germline V CDR1 and CDR2: SNHLY, FYNNEI. The CDR3, as DNA: TGTGCCAGTGCGGACAGGGATTCCTACAATGAGCAGTTCTTC. It specifies CASADRDSYNEQFF.

The chain carries TRBV2 and TRBJ1-3, with TRBD1 identical over 8 bases. Trimming cost V 6 bases and J 4 bases; bases outside gene matches: 2. Germline V gene data show CDR1 as SNHLY and CDR2 as FYNNEI. The CDR3 is made up of 13 amino acids. CDR3 sequence (DNA): TGTGCCAGCAGGTACAGGGGGGGAAACACCATATATTTT. As protein: CASRYRGGNTIYF.

V is TRBV4-2 and J is TRBJ2-2; 14 bases map to TRBD2. With 4 bases clipped from V and 2 bases from J, the junction kept 12 bases outside the gene matches. This CDR3 has 20 residues. The germline V gene has CDR1 LGHNA and CDR2 YNFKEQ. CDR3 coding DNA: TGTGCCAGCAGCCGCAGCCCCTGGACTAGCGGGGGGACCAACACCGGGGAGCTGTTTTTT. It encodes CASSRSPWTSGGTNTGELFF.

This rearrangement joins TRBV15 to TRBJ1-5; D is possibly TRBD1 (5 bases). The germline gives CDR1 LNHNV, CDR2 YYDKDF (reference sequence). CDR3 length: 15 amino acids. The V and J ends lost 8 bases and 3 bases respectively, with 17 bases between them. The CDR3 coding sequence is TGTGCCACCCGCCAGGGAGGTGGCGTCAATCAGCCCCAGCATTTT. Its protein product is CATRQGGGVNQPQHF.

The chain combines TRBV3-1 (or the pseudogene TRBV3-2) with TRBJ1-5; D ambiguous. Germline assignment: CDR1 LGHDT and CDR2 YNNKEL (reference sequence). The CDR3 has 14 amino acids. Trimming took off 0 bases at V and 4 bases at J, with 7 bases between the two ends. For the CDR3, the DNA is TGTGCCAGCAGCCAAGATAACATAAATCAGCCCCAGCATTTT. The encoded protein is CASSQDNINQPQHF.